This TCR beta chain is drawn from a study of identical twins. Germline lookup yields CDR1 SGHTA and CDR2 FQGNSA. The length of the CDR3 is 16 residues. V was shortened by 5 bases and J by 1 base, with 15 bases between the two germline ends. This clonotype has a handful of counts. What it binds is unknown. Whole-study results and caveats: Weaker excess sharing between twins was seen in beta out-of-frame sequences. Insertions were fewer in abundant cord blood beta clonotypes, whereas memory repertoires showed none of this pattern.

TCRdb re-analysed the 5' RACE reads in MiXCR, keeping a single row per CDR3 protein. The top ten hold 0.48% of the sample, which has 450,000 to 600,000 distinct CDR3 sequences, about a fifth seen once. The sample also formed part of further work on yellow fever vaccine responses in identical twins.

The sequenced sample was CD4+ T cells sorted from blood. J is TRBJ2-1 and V is TRBV7-2; D gene uncertain. The receptor was derived from a woman aged 18-29 years in good health. The CDR3 loop reads CASSPGRVRSYNEQFF. In DNA, the CDR3 is TGTGCCAGCAGCCCAGGTCGAGTACGGTCCTACAATGAGCAGTTCTTC.